A selection of T cell receptor beta chains follows, all from one sample in a study of T cell changes during pregnancy in multiple sclerosis. Here immunoSEQ multiplex PCR was the method, and the copy in TCRdb shows in-frame clones only, minus some. The repertoire holds about 40,000 clones, with 90% as singletons. This specimen was CD4+ T cells from peripheral blood mononuclear cells, taken in the third trimester of pregnancy. Receptors originate from a female donor with multiple sclerosis, enrolled in a pregnancy study. CDR3s include the opening cysteine and the closing phenylalanine or tryptophan. The D gene is left open where the match is weak. Size values are once, few and many counts, or a class for expanded clones, and some rows have none.

abundance,v_gene,j_gene,d_gene,CDR3nt,CDR3aa
-,TRBV25-1,TRBJ2-2,TRBD2,TGTGCCAGCAGTGGGACTAGCCGGAGCGGGGAGCTGTTTTTT,CASSGTSRSGELFF
medium-sized,TRBV5-1,TRBJ1-2,-,TGCGCCAGCAGCCTGGGGACAAACTATGGCTACACCTTC,CASSLGTNYGYTF
-,TRBV19,TRBJ1-4,TRBD1,TGTGCCAGTAGTTTGGACAGGGGACGCGAAAAACTGTTTTTT,CASSLDRGREKLFF
once,TRBV7-6,TRBJ2-3,-,TGTGCCAGCAGCCCACTACTAGTTTCAGATACGCAGTATTTT,CASSPLLVSDTQYF
-,TRBV27,TRBJ2-7,-,TGTGCCAGCAGTCCTGGGCCGGTGTTCGGATCCTACGAGCAGTACTTC,CASSPGPVFGSYEQYF
-,TRBV2,TRBJ2-1,TRBD2,TGTGCCAGCATCTTGCCCGGGGGGGCGGGAGGGGTCAATGAGCAGTTCTTC,CASILPGGAGGVNEQFF
-,TRBV18,TRBJ1-1,-,TGTGCCAGCTCACCCTTAGGACCGTCGGGGGGCACTGAAGCTTTCTTT,CASSPLGPSGGTEAFF
-,TRBV7-8,TRBJ1-1,-,TGTGCCAGCAGCCCCACAGTATTGAACACTGAAGCTTTCTTT,CASSPTVLNTEAFF
-,TRBV19,TRBJ2-1,TRBD1,TGTGCCAGTAGCGGGATAAGACAGGGTACCTACAATGAGCAGTTCTTC,CASSGIRQGTYNEQFF
-,TRBV19,TRBJ2-5,TRBD1,TGTGCCAGCAAGGACAGGGGATCTTACCAAGAGACCCAGTACTTC,CASKDRGSYQETQYF
few,TRBV5-1,TRBJ2-3,-,TGCGCCAGCGCAAGGGGTAGCACAGATACGCAGTATTTT,CASARGSTDTQYF
-,TRBV11-2,TRBJ1-1,-,TGTGCCAGCAGCTTACGGGGAGATGGCGGCACTGAAGCTTTCTTT,CASSLRGDGGTEAFF
-,TRBV5-6,TRBJ2-3,-,TGTGCCAGCAGCTTGAGACTGATCACAGATACGCAGTATTTT,CASSLRLITDTQYF
-,TRBV11-2,TRBJ1-5,-,TGTGCCAGCAGCTTAGATCAGGGTAGCAATCAGCCCCAGCATTTT,CASSLDQGSNQPQHF
-,TRBV5-1,TRBJ2-1,TRBD2,TGCGCCAGCAGCTATCTAGCGGCCCTTAACAATGAGCAGTTCTTC,CASSYLAALNNEQFF
-,TRBV7-9,TRBJ1-1,-,TGTGCCAGCAAAAGAACAGGGCAGGGAGCTGAAGCTTTCTTT,CASKRTGQGAEAFF